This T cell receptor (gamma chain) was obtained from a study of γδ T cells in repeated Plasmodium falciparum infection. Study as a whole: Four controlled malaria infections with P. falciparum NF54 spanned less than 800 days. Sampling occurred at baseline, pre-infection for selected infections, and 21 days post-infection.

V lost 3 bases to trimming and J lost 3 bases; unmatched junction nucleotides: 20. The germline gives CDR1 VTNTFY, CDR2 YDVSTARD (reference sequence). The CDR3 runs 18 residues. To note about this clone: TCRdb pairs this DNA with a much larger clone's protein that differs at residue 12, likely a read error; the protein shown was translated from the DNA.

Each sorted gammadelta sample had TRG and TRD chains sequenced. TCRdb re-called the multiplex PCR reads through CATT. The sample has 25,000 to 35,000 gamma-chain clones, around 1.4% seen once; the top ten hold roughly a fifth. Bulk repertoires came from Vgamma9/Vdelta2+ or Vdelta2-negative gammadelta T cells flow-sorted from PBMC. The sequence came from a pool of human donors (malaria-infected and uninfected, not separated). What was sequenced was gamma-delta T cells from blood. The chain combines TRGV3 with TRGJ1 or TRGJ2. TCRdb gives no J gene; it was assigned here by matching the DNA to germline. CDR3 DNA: TGTGCCACCTGGGACCGAGTCGAGCTGGAACTAGCTTATTATAAGAAACTCTTT. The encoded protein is CATWDRVELELAYYKKLF.